This TCR beta chain originates from a study of blood T cell repertoires in COVID-19. In the authors' workflow: Reference gene primer amplification in the assay estimated nucleated cell counts. Measured with immunoSEQ multiplex PCR; TCRdb has only the in-frame clones, and not every one. V and J calls and clone size are given by that table; D and trimming were obtained from the DNA. Here the sample spans about 120,000 clones, roughly nine tenths being singletons. J was trimmed by 2 bases and V by 6 bases; bases with no gene match: 4. CDR1 is MNHEY, CDR2 SMNVEV, per germline (reference sequence). The CDR3 loop spans 14 amino acids.

This TCR derives from a human donor with active COVID-19. The donor label of this sample is uncertain. The genes are TRBV27 and TRBJ2-1, with TRBD1 identical over 7 bases. What was sequenced was peripheral blood. CDR3 DNA: TGTGCCAGCAGCCTTACAGGGGCCTACAATGAGCAGTTCTTC. Encoded protein: CASSLTGAYNEQFF.